This T cell receptor beta chain was documented in a study of Graves' ophthalmopathy and Graves' hyperthyroidism. Study outcomes and limitations: Blood also harbored most expanded thyroid clonotypes above 0.001 frequency.

The sequenced template was RNA, covering the TCR beta CDR3 region. Second-round multiplex PCR followed a first-round RT-PCR using HTBI primers. TCRdb recomputed calls from the multiplex PCR reads with MiXCR, one row per CDR3 protein. Of 650,000 to 900,000 distinct CDR3 sequences in the sample, roughly two fifths are singletons; the top ten hold about 40%. Diagnostic conclusions were grounded in clinical symptoms, serum thyroxine, TRAb, thyroid ultrasound and orbital computed tomography. About 10 ml of fresh blood yielded the PBMCs by density gradient. In this sample, this clonotype turned up a few times. Its antigen is not known. Sequenced: peripheral blood. The sequence came from an adult man with Graves' ophthalmopathy.

CDR3 sequence reads: CSARRQGIGGYTF. The CDR3 DNA follows: TGCAGTGCTAGGAGACAGGGGATTGGCGGCTACACCTTC. The genes are TRBV20-1 and TRBJ1-2, with 8 bases identical to TRBD1. Trimming at V came to 3 bases and at J to 8 bases, leaving 8 bases not matched to a gene. The CDR3 has 13 amino acids. Germline lookup yields CDR1 DFQATT and CDR2 SNEGSKA (reference sequence).